Given below is one T cell receptor beta chain in context. Antigen specificity is unknown. Germline CDR1 and CDR2: SNHLY and FYNNEI. The CDR3 is made up of 16 amino acids. The J segment lost 5 bases and the V segment lost 6 bases, leaving 14 bases of the junction unmatched. The method was immunoSEQ multiplex PCR; TCRdb's version includes in-frame clones alone and lacks a portion of them. Among about 5,600 clones listed, around 79% were seen once. These data originate in a study of immune evolution from preneoplasia to lung adenocarcinoma. General observations from the study: Clonality was highest in normal lung, lower in later-stage lesions apparently. Compared with EGFR-mutant or double wild-type lesions, KRAS-mutant nodules were more clonal.

This receptor was taken from a person aged 55-79 years with lung adenocarcinoma. The sample comprised FFPE lung adenocarcinoma in situ tissue. The chain has TRBV2 and TRBJ2-5; TRBD2 aligns across 8 bases. The CDR3 region is CASSYRNLGTRETQYF. Written as DNA, the CDR3 is TGTGCCAGCAGCTACCGAAACCTTGGGACTAGGGAGACCCAGTACTTC.